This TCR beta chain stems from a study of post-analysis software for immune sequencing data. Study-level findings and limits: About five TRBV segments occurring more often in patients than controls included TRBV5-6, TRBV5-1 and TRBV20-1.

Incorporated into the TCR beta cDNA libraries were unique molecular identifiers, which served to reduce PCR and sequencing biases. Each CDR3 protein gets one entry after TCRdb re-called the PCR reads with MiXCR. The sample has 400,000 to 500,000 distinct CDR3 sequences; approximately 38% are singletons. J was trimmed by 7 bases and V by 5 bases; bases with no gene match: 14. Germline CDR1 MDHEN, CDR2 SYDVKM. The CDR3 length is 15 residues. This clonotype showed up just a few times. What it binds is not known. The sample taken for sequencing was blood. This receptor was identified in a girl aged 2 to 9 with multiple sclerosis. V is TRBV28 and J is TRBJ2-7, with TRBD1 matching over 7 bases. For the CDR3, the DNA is TGTGCCAGCAGTGACACAGGGGTAGGTCTGCGGGAGCAGTACTTC. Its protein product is CASSDTGVGLREQYF.